Below are 7 T cell receptor beta chains sequenced from a single sample in a study of molecular identifiers for immune sequencing clone quantification. TCRdb redid the calling of the PCR reads with MiXCR, one entry per CDR3 protein. Of hundreds of thousands of distinct CDR3 sequences in the sample, less than 30% were seen once. Specimen: naive CD8+ T cells from blood, with Jurkat cell RNA spiked in. Described subset: FACS-sorted CD8+CD4-CCR7+CD45RA+ naive T cells. The receptors were sampled from a human donor in good health. Some libraries in this study had Jurkat cell RNA spiked in.

The chain's CDR3 is CASSLKHAGGISNIQYF. DNA of the CDR3: TGTGCCAGCAGCTTAAAACATGCGGGAGGGATATCAAACATTCAGTACTTC. This sequence joins TRBV13 and TRBJ2-4, with 9 bases fitting TRBD2. The J segment lost 6 bases and the V segment lost 2 bases, leaving 11 bases of the junction unmatched. The CDR3 consists of 17 residues. Germline V lookup: CDR1 PRHDT, CDR2 FYEKMQ (reference sequence).

In this sample, this clonotype turned up a few times. The genes are TRBV20-1 and TRBJ2-3; D unresolved. The CDR3 sequence is 13 residues long. The V end lost 7 bases, the J end lost 2 bases, and 13 bases lay between the germline ends. Germline V gene sequence: CDR1 DFQATT, CDR2 SNEGSKA (reference sequence). The CDR3 DNA sequence: TGCAGTGTGGTAGGGATTTACACAGATACGCAGTATTTT. Amino acid sequence: CSVVGIYTDTQYF.

The table lists this clonotype with a few counts. The chain couples TRBV9 to TRBJ1-5, with TRBD1 as a possible D gene (5 bases). The CDR3 consists of 13 residues. V lost 7 bases and J lost 7, with 15 bases in between. Germline V lookup: CDR1 SGDLS, CDR2 YYNGEE. CDR3 bases: TGTGCCAGCCGCGGGGGGGGTGGGCAGCCCCAGCATTTT. Amino acid sequence: CASRGGGGQPQHF.

Concerning this clonotype itself: A much larger clonotype is one base distant, so this may be a read error. CDR3 in amino acids: CASSGTGGQQYF. Here the CDR3 DNA reads TGTGCCAGCAGCGGGACAGGGGGCCAGCAGTACTTC. V is TRBV7-9 and J is TRBJ2-7, with 12 positions matching TRBD1. CDR1 is SEHNR, CDR2 FQNEAQ, per germline (reference sequence). The V gene end was trimmed by 5 bases and the J gene end by 8 bases; junction bases not matched to a gene: 1. The CDR3 spans 12 residues.

A remark on this clonotype: One junction end does not reproduce the germline sequence, and a read error may be involved. V and J are TRBV11-2 and TRBJ1-1, with a tentative D call TRBD1 (6 bases). This CDR3 spans 14 amino acids. Looked up from germline, CDR1 is SGHAT and CDR2 is FQNNGV. The CDR3 DNA sequence: TGTGCCAGCAGCTTAGTACGGGGGCCCACTGAAGTTTTCTTT. This encodes CASSLVRGPTEVFF. Complete variable domain (other parts from reference TRBV11-2 and TRBJ1-1): EAGVAQSPRYKIIEKRQSVAFWCNPISGHATLYWYQQILGQGPKLLIQFQNNGVVDDSQLPKDRFSAERLKGVDSTLKIQPAKLEDSAVYLCASSLVRGPTEVFFGQGTRLTVV.

This clonotype has at least ten counts. The chain has TRBV27 and TRBJ2-7; 8 nucleotides align to TRBD1. The CDR3 contains 14 residues. The germline V gene has CDR1 MNHEY and CDR2 SMNVEV (reference sequence). Trimming at V came to 4 bases and at J to 5 bases, leaving 7 bases not matched to a gene. CDR3 DNA sequence: TGTGCCAGCAGTTCGCAGGGGGCTTTGAACGAGCAGTACTTC. It specifies CASSSQGALNEQYF.

On this clonotype itself: This may be a read error: a much more frequent sequence differs by one nucleotide. This chain links TRBV5-6 with TRBJ2-4; no clear D gene. Germline CDR1 and CDR2: SGHDT and YYEEEE. The CDR3 extends over 14 amino acids. Trimming stripped 5 bases from V and 3 bases from J, with 12 bases between. CDR3 DNA sequence: TGTGCCAGCAGTGACTCGCTAGTCAAAAACATTCAGTACTTC. This gives the protein CASSDSLVKNIQYF.